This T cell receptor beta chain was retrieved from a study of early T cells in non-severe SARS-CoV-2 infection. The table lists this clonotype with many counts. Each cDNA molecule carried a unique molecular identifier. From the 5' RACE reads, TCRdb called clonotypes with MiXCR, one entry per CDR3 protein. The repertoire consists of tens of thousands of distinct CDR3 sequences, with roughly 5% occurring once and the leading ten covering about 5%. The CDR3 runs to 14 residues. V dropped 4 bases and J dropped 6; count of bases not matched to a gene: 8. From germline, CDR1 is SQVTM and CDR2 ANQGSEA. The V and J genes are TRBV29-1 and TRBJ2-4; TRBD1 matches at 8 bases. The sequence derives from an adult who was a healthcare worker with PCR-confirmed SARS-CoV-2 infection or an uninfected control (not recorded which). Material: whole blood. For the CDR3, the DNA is TGCAGCGTTGGCGGAGCCACAGGGGGAAACATTCAGTACTTC. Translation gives CSVGGATGGNIQYF. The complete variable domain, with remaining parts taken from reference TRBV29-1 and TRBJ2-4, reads SAVISQKPSRDICQRGTSLTIQCQVDSQVTMMFWYRQQPGQSLTLIATANQGSEATYESGFVIDKFPISRPNLTFSTLTVSNMSPEDSSIYLCSVGGATGGNIQYFGAGTRLSVL.